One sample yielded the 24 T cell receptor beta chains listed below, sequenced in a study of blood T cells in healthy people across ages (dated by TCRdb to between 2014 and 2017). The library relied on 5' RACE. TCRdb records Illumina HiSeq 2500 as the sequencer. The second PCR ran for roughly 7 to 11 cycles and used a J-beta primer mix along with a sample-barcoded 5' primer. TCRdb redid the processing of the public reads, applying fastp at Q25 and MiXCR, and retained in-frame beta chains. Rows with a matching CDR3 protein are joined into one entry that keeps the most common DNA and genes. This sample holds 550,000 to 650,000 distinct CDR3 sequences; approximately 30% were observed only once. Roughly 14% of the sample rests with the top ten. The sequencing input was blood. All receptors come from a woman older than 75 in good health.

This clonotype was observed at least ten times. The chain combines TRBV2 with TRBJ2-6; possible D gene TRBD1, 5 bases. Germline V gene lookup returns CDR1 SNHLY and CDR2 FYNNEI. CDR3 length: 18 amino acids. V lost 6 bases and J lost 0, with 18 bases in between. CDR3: CASRETPGKNSGANVLTF. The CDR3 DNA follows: TGTGCCAGCAGGGAAACGCCAGGGAAAAACTCTGGGGCCAACGTCCTGACTTTC.

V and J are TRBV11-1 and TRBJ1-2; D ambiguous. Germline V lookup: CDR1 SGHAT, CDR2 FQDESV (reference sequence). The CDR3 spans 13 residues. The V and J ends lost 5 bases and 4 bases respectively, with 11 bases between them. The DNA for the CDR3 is TGTGCCAGCAGCGTCGGCCAGACCTATGGCTACACCTTC. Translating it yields CASSVGQTYGYTF.

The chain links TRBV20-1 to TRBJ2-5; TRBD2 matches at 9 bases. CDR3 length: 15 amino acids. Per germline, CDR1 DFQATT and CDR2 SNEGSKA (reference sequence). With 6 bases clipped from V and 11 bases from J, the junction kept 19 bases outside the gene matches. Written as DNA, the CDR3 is TGCAGTGCCGCCCGGCAACGCGGGGGGGTGAATGAGCAGTACTTC. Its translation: CSAARQRGGVNEQYF.

DNA of the CDR3: TGTGCCAGCAGCTTAGCGGGGACAGGGGGGGGCACTGAAGCTTTCTTT. It codes for CASSLAGTGGGTEAFF. The V gene is TRBV11-2, the J gene TRBJ1-1, with 11 bases aligning to TRBD1. V shed 1 base and J 4 bases; nucleotides not matched to a gene: 5. The CDR3 runs 16 residues. Germline CDR1 SGHAT, CDR2 FQNNGV.

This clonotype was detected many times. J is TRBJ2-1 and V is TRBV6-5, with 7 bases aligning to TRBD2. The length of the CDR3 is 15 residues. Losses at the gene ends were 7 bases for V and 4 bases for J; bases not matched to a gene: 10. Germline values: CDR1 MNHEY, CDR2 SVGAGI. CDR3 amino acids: CASIPTGTKYNEQFF. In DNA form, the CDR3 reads TGTGCCAGCATTCCGACCGGGACTAAGTACAATGAGCAGTTCTTC.

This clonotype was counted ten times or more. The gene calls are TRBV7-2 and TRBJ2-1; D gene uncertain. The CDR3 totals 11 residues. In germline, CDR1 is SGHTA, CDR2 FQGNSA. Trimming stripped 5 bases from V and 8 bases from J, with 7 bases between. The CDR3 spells CASSPGYEQFF. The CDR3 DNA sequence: TGTGCCAGCAGCCCTGGGTATGAGCAGTTCTTC.

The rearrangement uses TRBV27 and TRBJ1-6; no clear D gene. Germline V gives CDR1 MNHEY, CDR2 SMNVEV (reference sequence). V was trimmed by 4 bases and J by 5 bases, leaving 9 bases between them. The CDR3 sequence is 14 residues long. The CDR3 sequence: CASSWWQDNSPLHF. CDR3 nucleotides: TGTGCCAGCAGTTGGTGGCAGGATAATTCACCCCTCCACTTT.

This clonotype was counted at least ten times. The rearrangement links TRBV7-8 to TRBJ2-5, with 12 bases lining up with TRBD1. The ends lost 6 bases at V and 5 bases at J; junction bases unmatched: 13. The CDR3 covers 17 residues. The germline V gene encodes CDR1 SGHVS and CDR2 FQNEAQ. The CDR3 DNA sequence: TGTGCCAGCAGATTCGGACCCGGGACAGGGGGCGGGGAGACCCAGTACTTC. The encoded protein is CASRFGPGTGGGETQYF.

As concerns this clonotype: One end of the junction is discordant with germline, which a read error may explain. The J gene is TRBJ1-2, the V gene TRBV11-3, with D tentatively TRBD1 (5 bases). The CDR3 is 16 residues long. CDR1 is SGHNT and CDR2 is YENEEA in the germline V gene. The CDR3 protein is CASSLGGGAALGGYTF. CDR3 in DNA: TGCGCCAGCAGCTTGGGAGGAGGGGCCGCGTTGGGCGGCTACACCTTC.

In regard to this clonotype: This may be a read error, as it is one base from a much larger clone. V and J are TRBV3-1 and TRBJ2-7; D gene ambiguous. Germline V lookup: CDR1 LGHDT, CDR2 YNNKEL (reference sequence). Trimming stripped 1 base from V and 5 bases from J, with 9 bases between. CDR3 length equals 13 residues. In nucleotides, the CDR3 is TGTGCCAGCAGCCAAGGGGCTGCAGACGAGCAGTACTTC. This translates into CASSQGAADEQYF.

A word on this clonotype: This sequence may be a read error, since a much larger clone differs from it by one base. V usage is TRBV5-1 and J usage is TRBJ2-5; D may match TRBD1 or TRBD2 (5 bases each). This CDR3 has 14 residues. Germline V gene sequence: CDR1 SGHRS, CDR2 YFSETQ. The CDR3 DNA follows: TGCGTCAGCAGCTTGATGGGGGTCCAAGAGACCCAGTACTTC. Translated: CVSSLMGVQETQYF. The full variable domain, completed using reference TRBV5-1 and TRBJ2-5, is KAGVTQTPRYLIKTRGQQVTLSCSPISGHRSVSWYQQTPGQGLQFLFEYFSETQRNKGNFPGRFSGRQFSNSRSEMNVSTLELGDSALYLCVSSLMGVQETQYFGPGTRLLVL.

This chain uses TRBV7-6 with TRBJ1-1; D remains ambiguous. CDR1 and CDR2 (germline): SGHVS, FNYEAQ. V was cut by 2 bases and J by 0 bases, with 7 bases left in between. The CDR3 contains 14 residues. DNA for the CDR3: TGTGCCAGCAGCTTAACTGAATTGAACACTGAAGCTTTCTTT. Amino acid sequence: CASSLTELNTEAFF.

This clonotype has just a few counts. The DNA for the CDR3 is TGTGCCAGCCTACAAGGGGGCGACGGAGGCTATGGCTACACCTTC. Translated, it gives CASLQGGDGGYGYTF. The chain couples TRBV7-2 to TRBJ1-2; 7 bases are shared with TRBD1. This CDR3 comprises 15 residues. Germline trimming cut 8 bases from V and 4 bases from J; bases unmatched to any gene: 13. The germline V gene has CDR1 SGHTA and CDR2 FQGNSA.

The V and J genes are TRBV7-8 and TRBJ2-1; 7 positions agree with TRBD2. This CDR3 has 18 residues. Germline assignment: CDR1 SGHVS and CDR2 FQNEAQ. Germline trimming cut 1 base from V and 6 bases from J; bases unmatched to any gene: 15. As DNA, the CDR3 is TGTGCCAGCAGCTTAGTAAGACTTATACGGGGGGAGGGCAATGAGCAGTTCTTC. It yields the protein CASSLVRLIRGEGNEQFF.

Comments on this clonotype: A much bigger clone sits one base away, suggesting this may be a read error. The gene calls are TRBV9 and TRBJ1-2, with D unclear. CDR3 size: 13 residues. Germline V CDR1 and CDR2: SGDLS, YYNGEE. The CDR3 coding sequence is TGTGCCAGCAGCCCAAAGGAAGGCTATGGCCACACCTTC. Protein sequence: CASSPKEGYGHTF.

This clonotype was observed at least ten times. The CDR3 is CSAFQGARSYEQYF. The CDR3, as DNA: TGCAGTGCTTTCCAGGGGGCGCGATCCTACGAGCAGTACTTC. This sequence joins TRBV20-1 and TRBJ2-7, with 8 bases that match TRBD1. The CDR3 length is 14 residues. The V and J ends lost 5 bases and 1 base, in that order; junction bases with no gene match: 7. Germline CDR1 is DFQATT and CDR2 is SNEGSKA (reference sequence).

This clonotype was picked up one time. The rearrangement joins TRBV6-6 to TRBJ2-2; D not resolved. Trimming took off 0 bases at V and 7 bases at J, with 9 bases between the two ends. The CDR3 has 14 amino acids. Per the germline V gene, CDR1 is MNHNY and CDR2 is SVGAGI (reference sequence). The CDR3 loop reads CASSYSRPGGELFF. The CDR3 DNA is TGTGCCAGCAGTTACTCCCGCCCGGGCGGGGAGCTGTTTTTT.

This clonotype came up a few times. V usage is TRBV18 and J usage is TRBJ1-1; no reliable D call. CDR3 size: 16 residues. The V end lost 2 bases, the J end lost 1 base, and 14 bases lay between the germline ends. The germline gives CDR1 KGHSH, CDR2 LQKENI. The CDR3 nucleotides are TGTGCCAGCTCACCAAGGCCGGCCTTTGCGAACACTGAAGCTTTCTTT. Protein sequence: CASSPRPAFANTEAFF.

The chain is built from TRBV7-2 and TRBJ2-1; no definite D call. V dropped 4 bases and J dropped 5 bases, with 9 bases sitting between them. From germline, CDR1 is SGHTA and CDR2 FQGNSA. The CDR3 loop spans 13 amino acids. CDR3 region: CASSSGSDNEQFF. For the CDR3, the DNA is TGTGCCAGCAGCTCCGGGTCAGACAATGAGCAGTTCTTC.

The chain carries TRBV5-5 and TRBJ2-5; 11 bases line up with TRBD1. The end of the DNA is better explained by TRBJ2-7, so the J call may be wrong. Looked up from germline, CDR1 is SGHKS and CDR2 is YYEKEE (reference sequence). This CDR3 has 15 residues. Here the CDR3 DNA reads TGTGCCAGCAGCTTCCGGACAGGGGGCTTCTACGAGCAGTACTTC. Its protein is CASSFRTGGFYEQYF.

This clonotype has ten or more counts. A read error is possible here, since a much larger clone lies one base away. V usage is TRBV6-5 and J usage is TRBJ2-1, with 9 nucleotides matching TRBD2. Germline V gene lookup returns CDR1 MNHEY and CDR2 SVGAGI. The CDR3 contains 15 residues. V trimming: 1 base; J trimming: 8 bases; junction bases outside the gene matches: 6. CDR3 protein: CASSYWRGGSDEQFF. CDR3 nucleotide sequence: TGTGCCAGCAGTTACTGGCGGGGGGGCTCTGATGAGCAGTTCTTC.

The chain's CDR3 is CASSGSSLGTDTQYF. CDR3 nucleotide sequence: TGTGCCAGCAGCGGATCTTCCTTAGGCACAGATACGCAGTATTTT. The chain is built from TRBV7-2 and TRBJ2-3; D unresolved. Trimming cost V 5 bases and J 1 base, with 13 bases left between them. The length of the CDR3 is 15 residues. CDR1 SGHTA and CDR2 FQGNSA come from the germline V gene.

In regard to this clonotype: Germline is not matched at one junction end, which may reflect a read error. The CDR3 here is CAGSPRAYTEAFF. The CDR3 DNA sequence: TGTGCCGGCAGCCCCAGGGCGTACACTGAAGCTTTCTTT. The chain links TRBV7-8 to TRBJ1-1, with TRBD1 as a possible D gene (5 bases). This CDR3 contains 13 residues. Germline loops: CDR1 SGHVS, CDR2 FQNEAQ.

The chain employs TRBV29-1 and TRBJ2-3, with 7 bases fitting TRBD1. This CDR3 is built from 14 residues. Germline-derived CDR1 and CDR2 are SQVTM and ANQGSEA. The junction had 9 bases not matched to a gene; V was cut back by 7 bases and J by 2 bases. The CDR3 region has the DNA TGCAGCGCAAGGACAGGAGTCAACACAGATACGCAGTATTTT. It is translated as CSARTGVNTDTQYF.